The 6 T cell receptor beta chains reported below all come from one sample, sequenced in a study of beta chain features in type 1 diabetes. Expressed TCRB transcripts were sequenced because the entire RNA isolate underwent reverse transcription. Only in-frame clones appear in the TCRdb table, and some are missing; sequencing was by immunoSEQ multiplex PCR. The repertoire holds roughly 400,000 clones, with approximately 13% as singletons. Sequencing used naive CD4+ T cells from blood. Receptors originate from a man aged 25 to 40 in good health.

This clone was counted only a few times. The chain is built from TRBV19 and TRBJ2-1; 9 positions match TRBD1. Germline loops: CDR1 LNHDA, CDR2 SQIVND (reference sequence). There are 15 residues in the CDR3. The V gene end was trimmed by 5 bases and the J gene end by 9 bases; junction bases not matched to a gene: 11. This CDR3 reads CASSLPGQGKGEQFF. Here the CDR3 DNA reads TGTGCCAGTAGTCTCCCGGGACAGGGTAAGGGTGAGCAGTTCTTC.

The chain carries TRBV7-2 and TRBJ2-7; D call uncertain. Per germline, CDR1 SGHTA and CDR2 FQGNSA. The CDR3 covers 14 residues. V dropped 0 bases and J dropped 0 bases, with 6 bases sitting between them. This chain's CDR3 is CASSLAGRSYEQYF. For the CDR3, the DNA is TGTGCCAGCAGCTTAGCGGGCCGCTCCTACGAGCAGTACTTC.

A few counts support this clone. This sequence joins TRBV30 and TRBJ2-1, with D possibly matching TRBD2 (6 bases). The V end lost 4 bases, the J end lost 4 bases, and 14 bases lay between the germline ends. Germline CDR1 reads GTSNPN; CDR2 reads SVGIG (reference sequence). CDR3 length: 14 residues. The CDR3 sequence is CAWNRGLGYNEQFF. In DNA form, the CDR3 reads TGTGCCTGGAATAGGGGACTGGGGTACAATGAGCAGTTCTTC.

The genes are TRBV21-1 and TRBJ2-3; the D call TRBD1 from the table was never checked on the DNA. TRBV21-1 is described as a pseudogene. The CDR3 consists of 16 residues. The CDR3 spells CASSSQATPSTDTQYF. The CDR3 coding sequence is TGTGCCAGCAGCTCCCAGGCCACCCCCAGCACAGATACGCAGTATTTT.

This clone was observed a few times. This chain links TRBV5-4 with TRBJ2-3, with D hard to call. Looked up from germline, CDR1 is SGHNT and CDR2 is YYREEE (reference sequence). The ends were cut back, 0 bases at V and 0 bases at J, with 11 bases in the middle. This CDR3 is built from 16 residues. CDR3 sequence: CASSLVAESSTDTQYF. The CDR3 DNA reads TGTGCCAGCAGCTTGGTGGCAGAATCTAGCACAGATACGCAGTATTTT. Drawing the rest from reference TRBV5-4 and TRBJ2-3, the complete variable domain is ETGVTQSPTHLIKTRGQQVTLRCSSQSGHNTVSWYQQALGQGPQFIFQYYREEENGRGNFPPRFSGLQFPNYSSELNVNALELDDSALYLCASSLVAESSTDTQYFGPGTRLTVL.

CDR3 nucleotide sequence: TGTGCTAGTGGTCCAGGAGCAGATACGCAGTATTTT. Protein product: CASGPGADTQYF. V and J are TRBV12-5 and TRBJ2-3; D not resolved. Trimming stripped 5 bases from V and 4 bases from J, with 7 bases between. The V gene's germline CDR1 is LGHNT and CDR2 FRNRAP. The CDR3 spans 12 residues.